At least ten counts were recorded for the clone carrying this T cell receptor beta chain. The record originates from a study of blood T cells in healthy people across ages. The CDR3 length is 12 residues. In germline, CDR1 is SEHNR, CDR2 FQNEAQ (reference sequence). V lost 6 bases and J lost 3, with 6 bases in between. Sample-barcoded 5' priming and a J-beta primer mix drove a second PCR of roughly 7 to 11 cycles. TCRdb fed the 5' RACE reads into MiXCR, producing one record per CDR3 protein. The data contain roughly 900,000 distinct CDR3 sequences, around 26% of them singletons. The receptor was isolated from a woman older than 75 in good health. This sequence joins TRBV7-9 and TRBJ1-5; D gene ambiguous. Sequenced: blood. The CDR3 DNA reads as TGTGCCAGCAGTTCCCCCAATCAGCCCCAGCATTTT. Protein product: CASSSPNQPQHF.